This T cell receptor beta chain is from a study of cytomegalovirus exposure and HLA in healthy donors. Findings of the study overall: Researchers reportedly found TCR beta sequences accurately predicted most subjects' HLA-A and HLA-B alleles.

V was pared by 7 bases and J by 2 bases, with 19 bases between. CDR3 length: 16 amino acids. CDR1 is LNHDA and CDR2 is SQIVND in the germline V gene (reference sequence). The PCR employed 60 Vbeta primers together with 13 Jbeta primers. Assay used: immunoSEQ multiplex PCR; TCRdb lists only in-frame clones, some missing. The table shows around 130,000 clones, with 66% occurring only once. In regard to this clone: Its antigen is not identified.

The specimen sequenced was PBMCs. This clonotype was sampled from a man younger than 30 in good health and CMV-seronegative. This rearrangement joins TRBV19 to TRBJ2-3; TRBD2 is a possible D gene (6 bases). The DNA of the CDR3 is TGTGCCAGTACTGGAGGCAGGGCGGGACTCACAGATACGCAGTATTTT. It specifies CASTGGRAGLTDTQYF.